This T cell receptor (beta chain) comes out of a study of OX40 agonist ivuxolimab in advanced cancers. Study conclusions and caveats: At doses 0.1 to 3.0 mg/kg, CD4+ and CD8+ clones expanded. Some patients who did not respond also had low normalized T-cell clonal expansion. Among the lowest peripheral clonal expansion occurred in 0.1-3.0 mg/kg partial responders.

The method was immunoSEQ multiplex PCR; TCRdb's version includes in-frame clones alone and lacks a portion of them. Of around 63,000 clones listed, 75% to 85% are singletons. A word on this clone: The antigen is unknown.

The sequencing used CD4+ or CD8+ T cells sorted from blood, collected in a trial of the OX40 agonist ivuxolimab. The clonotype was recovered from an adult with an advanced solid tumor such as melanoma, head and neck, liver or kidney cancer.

CDR3 protein: CASSYLGQVGETQYF. CDR3 DNA sequence: TGTGCCAGCAGTTATCTGGGACAGGTGGGAGAGACCCAGTACTTC. The genes are TRBV6-5 and TRBJ2-5; TRBD1 matches at 8 bases. CDR3 length: 15 amino acids. Trimming cost V 3 bases and J 4 bases; bases outside gene matches: 7. CDR1 and CDR2 from the germline V gene are MNHEY and SVGAGI.